This T cell receptor beta chain is from a study of CXCR3-negative and CXCR3-positive naive CD8 T cells. Points from the study as a whole: Memory CD8+ cells had much lower diversity, and both naive subsets had comparably high diversity.

UMI labels and 5' RACE were used to prepare the TRB cDNA libraries. Following a re-call of the 5' RACE reads, TCRdb has one entry per CDR3 protein and lacks DNA. The table lists 84,000 or so distinct CDR3 sequences. By phenotype, naive CD8+ T cells were CD45RO-CCR7+CD27+CD95-. This CDR3 is built from 14 residues. Germline lookup yields CDR1 SNHLY and CDR2 FYNNEI. Turning to this clonotype: Its antigen is as yet unknown.

Sample: naive CXCR3- CD8+ T cells from blood. The subset was: CD45RO-CCR7+CD27+CD95- naive CD8+ T cells lacking CXCR3 (TNR3-). The receptor was isolated from a human donor in good health. Some clones in this sample may be carry-over from other donors' samples. The J gene is TRBJ2-5, the V gene TRBV2; TCRdb selects TRBD1, and the lack of DNA leaves this call unchecked. Here the CDR3 reads CARGGDRARETQYF.